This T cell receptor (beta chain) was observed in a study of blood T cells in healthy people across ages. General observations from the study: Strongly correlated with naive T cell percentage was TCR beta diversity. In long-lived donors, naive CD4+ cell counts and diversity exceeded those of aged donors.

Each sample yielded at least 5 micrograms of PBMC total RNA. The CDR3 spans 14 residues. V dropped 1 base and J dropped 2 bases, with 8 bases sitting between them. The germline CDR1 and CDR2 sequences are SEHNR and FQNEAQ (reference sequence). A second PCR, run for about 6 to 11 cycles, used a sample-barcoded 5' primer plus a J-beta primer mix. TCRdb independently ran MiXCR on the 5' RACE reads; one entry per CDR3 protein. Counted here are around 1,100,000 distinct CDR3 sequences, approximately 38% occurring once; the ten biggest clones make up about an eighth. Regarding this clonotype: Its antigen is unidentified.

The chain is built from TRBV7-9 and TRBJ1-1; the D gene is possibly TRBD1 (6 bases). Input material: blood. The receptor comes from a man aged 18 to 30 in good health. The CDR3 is CASSLGGHNTEAFF. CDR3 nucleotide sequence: TGTGCCAGCAGCTTAGGGGGGCACAACACTGAAGCTTTCTTT.